This record covers a single T cell receptor (beta chain). Its specificity is unknown. These data come from a study of shared clonotypes between healthy human individuals. Whole-study findings and limits: It was observed that roughly 4.8% of naive CD4 clonotypes were shared across several donors. A reduction in generation probabilities was seen for non-shared clonotypes relative to those shared by all four donors.

The junction had 9 bases not matched to a gene; V was cut back by 5 bases and J by 4 bases. The CDR3 is 15 residues long. CDR1 is SEHNR, CDR2 FQNEAQ, per germline (reference sequence). The naive CD8 population came from CD45RO-negative cells selected for CCR7, without terminally differentiated effector memory CD45RA+ cells. Once extracted for a subset, genomic DNA was divided evenly among several immunoSEQ plates. Each PCR replicate from the sorted subsets contained about 210 ng DNA, which is some 32,000 T cell genomes. Method: immunoSEQ multiplex PCR; TCRdb's copy keeps in-frame clones and lacks some. This table has about 1,800,000 clones, over 85% appearing once.

The sequence was obtained from a young man in good health. Specimen: naive CD8+ T cells sorted from blood. The rearrangement links TRBV7-9 to TRBJ1-1, with 8 bases fitting TRBD1. The CDR3 DNA follows: TGTGCCAGCAGCGCTTCGCAGGGGGCGGGCACTGAAGCTTTCTTT. Encoded protein: CASSASQGAGTEAFF.